A single sample is the source of the 7 T cell receptor beta chains below, sequenced in a study of blood T cell repertoires in COVID-19. The protocol was immunoSEQ multiplex PCR, while the TCRdb copy is restricted to in-frame clones and leaves out a portion. The repertoire holds roughly 250,000 clones, with approximately 88% as singletons. The sequenced material came from PBMCs or T cells enriched from blood (not recorded which). Receptors were obtained from a woman aged 40 to 50 who had been exposed to COVID-19.

This chain uses TRBV27 with TRBJ1-1; weak D call: TRBD1 (5 bases). V gave up 3 bases and J gave up 9 bases, with 11 bases separating them. The CDR3 totals 12 residues. Germline V gene data show CDR1 as MNHEY and CDR2 as SMNVEV (reference sequence). The CDR3 DNA reads TGTGCCAGCAGTTTTTCAGGGAGGAAAGCTTTCTTT. Translation gives CASSFSGRKAFF.

The chain couples TRBV11-2 to TRBJ1-1, with TRBD1 matching over 8 bases. The CDR3 extends over 14 amino acids. The germline V gene has CDR1 SGHAT and CDR2 FQNNGV. The ends lost 5 bases at V and 7 bases at J; junction bases unmatched: 9. Written as DNA, the CDR3 is TGTGCCAGCAGCGACACGGACAGGGCCGATGAAGCTTTCTTT. It encodes CASSDTDRADEAFF.

The rearrangement links TRBV7-9 to TRBJ1-1, with D perhaps TRBD1 (5 bases). Germline assignment: CDR1 SEHNR and CDR2 FQNEAQ (reference sequence). V shed 5 bases and J shed 0 bases, with 19 bases lying between them. The CDR3 spans 17 residues. The CDR3 loop reads CASSPPFGATMNTEAFF. CDR3 nucleotides: TGTGCCAGCAGCCCCCCCTTTGGGGCAACCATGAACACTGAAGCTTTCTTT.

V usage is TRBV19 and J usage is TRBJ1-5; no clear D gene. The CDR3 totals 16 residues. CDR1 LNHDA and CDR2 SQIVND come from the germline V gene (reference sequence). V was pared by 4 bases and J by 2 bases, with 15 bases between. The CDR3 here is CASSRGLAGGNQPQHF. The DNA for the CDR3 is TGTGCCAGTAGTAGAGGTCTGGCTGGCGGCAATCAGCCCCAGCATTTT. Looking up the rest from reference TRBV19 and TRBJ1-5 gives the full variable domain: DGGITQSPKYLFRKEGQNVTLSCEQNLNHDAMYWYRQDPGQGLRLIYYSQIVNDFQKGDIAEGYSVSREKKESFPLTVTSAQKNPTAFYLCASSRGLAGGNQPQHFGDGTRLSIL.

This clone was found once. The chain couples TRBV15 to TRBJ1-1; the D gene is possibly TRBD1 (5 bases). The CDR3 runs 15 residues. Germline V gives CDR1 LNHNV, CDR2 YYDKDF (reference sequence). V was trimmed by 0 bases and J by 3 bases, leaving 11 bases between them. Written as DNA, the CDR3 is TGTGCCACCAGCAGAGATCGGGAGGGGTACACTGAAGCTTTCTTT. Translation gives CATSRDREGYTEAFF.

This chain joins TRBV7-3 and TRBJ2-7; TRBD2 aligns across 7 bases. The germline CDR1 and CDR2 sequences are SGHTA and FQGTGA. The CDR3 is 15 amino acids. J gave up 4 bases and V 5 bases, and 11 bases lay outside the gene matches. The CDR3 sequence: CASSETGGTLYEQYF. DNA of the CDR3: TGTGCCAGCAGCGAGACCGGGGGGACCCTATACGAGCAGTACTTC.

The rearrangement joins TRBV6-5 to TRBJ1-2; TRBD1 is a possible D gene (5 bases). Between the trimmed V and J ends, which lost 6 bases and 10 bases, there was a span of 15 bases. The CDR3 totals 12 residues. Germline CDR1 MNHEY, CDR2 SVGAGI. As DNA, the CDR3 is TGTGCCAGCAGGAGGGACTTGGCCCCCTACACCTTC. It specifies CASRRDLAPYTF.